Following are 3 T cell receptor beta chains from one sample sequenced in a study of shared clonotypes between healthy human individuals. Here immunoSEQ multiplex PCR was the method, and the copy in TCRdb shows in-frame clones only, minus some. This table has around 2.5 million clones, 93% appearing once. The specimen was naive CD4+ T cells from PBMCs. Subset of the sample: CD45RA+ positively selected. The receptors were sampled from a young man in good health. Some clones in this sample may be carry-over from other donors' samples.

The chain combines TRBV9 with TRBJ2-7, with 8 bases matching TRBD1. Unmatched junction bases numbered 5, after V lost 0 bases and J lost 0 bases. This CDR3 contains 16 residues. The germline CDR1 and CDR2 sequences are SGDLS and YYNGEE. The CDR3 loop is CASSVGGQVSSYEQYF. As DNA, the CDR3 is TGTGCCAGCAGCGTAGGGGGACAGGTCAGCTCCTACGAGCAGTACTTC.

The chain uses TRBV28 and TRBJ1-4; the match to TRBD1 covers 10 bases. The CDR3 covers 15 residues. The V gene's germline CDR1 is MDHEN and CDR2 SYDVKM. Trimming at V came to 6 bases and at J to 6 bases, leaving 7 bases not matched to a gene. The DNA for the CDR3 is TGTGCCAGCAGCCGGGACAGGGGAATTTATGAAAAACTGTTTTTT. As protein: CASSRDRGIYEKLFF.

CDR3 protein: CASSSSLGGRGYTF. The CDR3 coding sequence is TGTGCCAGCAGCTCAAGTTTAGGGGGCCGGGGCTACACCTTC. The chain links TRBV7-3 to TRBJ1-2; 7 bases match TRBD1. CDR1 is SGHTA, CDR2 FQGTGA, per germline. This CDR3 has 14 residues. V lost 4 bases and J lost 8; bases outside the gene matches: 10. Full variable domain (outside the CDR3, taken from reference TRBV7-3 and TRBJ1-2): GAGVSQTPSNKVTEKGKYVELRCDPISGHTALYWYRQSLGQGPEFLIYFQGTGAADDSGLPNDRFFAVRPEGSVSTLKIQRTERGDSAVYLCASSSSLGGRGYTFGSGTRLTVV.